Listed below are T cell receptor beta chains from one sample, sequenced in a study of blood T cells in healthy people across ages. TCRdb fed the 5' RACE reads into MiXCR, producing one record per CDR3 protein. The table has about 1 million distinct CDR3 sequences, almost 25% seen once. These same data were also listed under a study on T cells of mothers and their children.

The source material was blood. The receptors were sampled from a girl aged 2 to 9 in good health. Each CDR3 is given with its conserved first and last residue. Each record gives: J gene, V gene, D gene, clone size, CDR3 DNA, CDR3 protein. The D gene is left open where the match is weak. Part of the rows lack a size; the others show once, few, many or a class for expanded clones.

j_gene: TRBJ2-4
v_gene: TRBV7-3
d_gene: TRBD2
abundance: few
CDR3nt: TGTGCCAGCAGCTTCCCCGAACCGGGACTAGTATTCAACATTCAGTACTTC
CDR3aa: CASSFPEPGLVFNIQYF

j_gene: TRBJ2-3
v_gene: TRBV12-3/TRBV12-4
d_gene: TRBD1
abundance: few
CDR3nt: TGTGCCAGCAGTTCCCCAGGGGGTGATACGCAGTATTTT
CDR3aa: CASSSPGGDTQYF

j_gene: TRBJ2-4
v_gene: TRBV28
d_gene: NA
abundance: few
CDR3nt: TGTGCCAGCAGCTTAATCTTCAACAGCATTCAGTACTTC
CDR3aa: CASSLIFNSIQYF

j_gene: TRBJ2-1
v_gene: TRBV18
d_gene: NA
abundance: NA
CDR3nt: TGTGCCAGCTCACCATACAGAGCCTCCTACAATGAGCAGTTCTTC
CDR3aa: CASSPYRASYNEQFF

j_gene: TRBJ2-5
v_gene: TRBV20-1
d_gene: TRBD1
abundance: NA
CDR3nt: TGCAGTGCTAGAGATCGGAAGGGCAGGGGGGAGACCCAGTACTTC
CDR3aa: CSARDRKGRGETQYF

j_gene: TRBJ2-1
v_gene: TRBV19
d_gene: NA
abundance: NA
CDR3nt: TGTGCCAGTCGAGGGTTCGGTGAGCAGTTCTTC
CDR3aa: CASRGFGEQFF

j_gene: TRBJ2-7
v_gene: TRBV7-9
d_gene: NA
abundance: NA
CDR3nt: TGTGCCAGCAGCTCGGGACTCCTTGGATACGAGCAGTACTTC
CDR3aa: CASSSGLLGYEQYF

j_gene: TRBJ2-5
v_gene: TRBV21-1
d_gene: NA
abundance: NA
CDR3nt: TGTGCCAGCAGGAACCAACAGGCCCAGTACTTC
CDR3aa: CASRNQQAQYF

j_gene: TRBJ2-7
v_gene: TRBV5-5
d_gene: TRBD1
abundance: NA
CDR3nt: TGTGCCAGCAGCTCCTCGCGGGACAGGAATTCCTACGAGCAGTACTTC
CDR3aa: CASSSSRDRNSYEQYF

j_gene: TRBJ1-2
v_gene: TRBV7-2
d_gene: NA
abundance: NA
CDR3nt: TGTGCCAGCAGCTTGTTACGCGGAGAGGGCTACACCTTC
CDR3aa: CASSLLRGEGYTF

j_gene: TRBJ2-3
v_gene: TRBV6-4
d_gene: NA
abundance: once
CDR3nt: TGTGCCAGCAGTGTTGGTCAGGGAAACACAGATACGCAGTATTTT
CDR3aa: CASSVGQGNTDTQYF

j_gene: TRBJ2-5
v_gene: TRBV20-1
d_gene: TRBD2
abundance: NA
CDR3nt: TGCAGTGCTAGAGCTCCGGGACTAGGGCGACAGACCCAGTACTTC
CDR3aa: CSARAPGLGRQTQYF

j_gene: TRBJ2-7
v_gene: TRBV27
d_gene: TRBD2
abundance: once
CDR3nt: TGTGCCAGCACGGTAGCGGGAGGCTTCGAGCAGTACTTC
CDR3aa: CASTVAGGFEQYF

j_gene: TRBJ2-7
v_gene: TRBV28
d_gene: TRBD2
abundance: NA
CDR3nt: TGTGCCAGCAGTTACTTTACTAAAGCGGGAGGAAGGTACGAGCAGTACTTC
CDR3aa: CASSYFTKAGGRYEQYF

j_gene: TRBJ2-1
v_gene: TRBV6-6
d_gene: NA
abundance: few
CDR3nt: TGTGCCAGCAGTCCCCAGGGGTTGGGGAATGAGCAGTTCTTC
CDR3aa: CASSPQGLGNEQFF

j_gene: TRBJ2-1
v_gene: TRBV7-9
d_gene: TRBD2
abundance: NA
CDR3nt: TGTGCCAGCAGCTTAGAAGCGGGGGGGACGAATGAGCAGTTCTTC
CDR3aa: CASSLEAGGTNEQFF

j_gene: TRBJ2-3
v_gene: TRBV20-1
d_gene: TRBD2
abundance: few
CDR3nt: TGCAGTGCTACCGCGGGGGGATTGGCAGATGCGCAGTATTTT
CDR3aa: CSATAGGLADAQYF

j_gene: TRBJ2-1
v_gene: TRBV29-1
d_gene: NA
abundance: few
CDR3nt: TGCAGCGTCGCATGGGTAGACAATGAGCAGTTCTTC
CDR3aa: CSVAWVDNEQFF

j_gene: TRBJ2-7
v_gene: TRBV2
d_gene: NA
abundance: few
CDR3nt: TGTGCCAGCATAGGAACGATCATCCACGAGCAGTACTTC
CDR3aa: CASIGTIIHEQYF

j_gene: TRBJ2-5
v_gene: TRBV5-6
d_gene: NA
abundance: few
CDR3nt: TGTGCCAGCAGCTTGGGCTGGGCGGCCGAGACCCAGTACTTC
CDR3aa: CASSLGWAAETQYF

j_gene: TRBJ1-4
v_gene: TRBV6-1
d_gene: NA
abundance: few
CDR3nt: TGTGCCAGCAGCACGCCCGGGACTGTAGATGAAAAACTGTTTTTT
CDR3aa: CASSTPGTVDEKLFF

j_gene: TRBJ1-1
v_gene: TRBV7-9
d_gene: NA
abundance: few
CDR3nt: TGTGCCAGCAGCTTAGGTCCAATAGGGCCGAACACTGAAGCTTTCTTT
CDR3aa: CASSLGPIGPNTEAFF